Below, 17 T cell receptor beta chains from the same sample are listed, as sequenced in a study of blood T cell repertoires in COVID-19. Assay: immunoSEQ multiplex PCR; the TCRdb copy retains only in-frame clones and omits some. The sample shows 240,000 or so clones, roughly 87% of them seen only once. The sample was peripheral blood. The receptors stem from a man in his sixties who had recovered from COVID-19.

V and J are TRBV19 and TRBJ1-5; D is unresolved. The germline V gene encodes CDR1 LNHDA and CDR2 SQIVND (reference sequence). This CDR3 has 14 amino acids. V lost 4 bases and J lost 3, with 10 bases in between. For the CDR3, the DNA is TGTGCCAGTAGTAGCCTAAATTACAATCAGCCCCAGCATTTT. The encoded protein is CASSSLNYNQPQHF.

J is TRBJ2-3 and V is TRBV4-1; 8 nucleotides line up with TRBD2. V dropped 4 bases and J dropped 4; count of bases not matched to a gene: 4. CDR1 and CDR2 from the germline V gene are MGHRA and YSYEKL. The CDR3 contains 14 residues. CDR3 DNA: TGCGCCAGCAGCCTACGGCGGGGGGCAGATACGCAGTATTTT. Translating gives CASSLRRGADTQYF.

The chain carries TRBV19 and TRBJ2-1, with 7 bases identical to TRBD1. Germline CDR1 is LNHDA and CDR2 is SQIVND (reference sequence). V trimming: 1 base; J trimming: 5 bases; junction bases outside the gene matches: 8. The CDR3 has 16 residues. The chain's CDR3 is CASSIGETGYNNEQFF. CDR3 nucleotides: TGTGCCAGTAGTATAGGGGAGACAGGGTATAACAATGAGCAGTTCTTC.

The CDR3 sequence: CASSLVRGAAGNTIYF. In DNA form, the CDR3 reads TGTGCCAGCAGCTTAGTGCGGGGAGCTGCGGGAAACACCATATATTTT. The chain carries TRBV11-2 and TRBJ1-3; D is undetermined. Germline V CDR1 and CDR2: SGHAT, FQNNGV. V was trimmed by 1 base and J by 4 bases, leaving 14 bases between them. The CDR3 contains 16 residues.

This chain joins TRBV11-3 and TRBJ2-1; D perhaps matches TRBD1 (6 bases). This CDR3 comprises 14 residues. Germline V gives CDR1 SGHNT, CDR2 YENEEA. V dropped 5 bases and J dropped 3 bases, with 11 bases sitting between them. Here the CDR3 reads CASSLGQIYNEQFF. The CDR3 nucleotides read TGTGCCAGCAGCCTCGGACAGATCTACAATGAGCAGTTCTTC.

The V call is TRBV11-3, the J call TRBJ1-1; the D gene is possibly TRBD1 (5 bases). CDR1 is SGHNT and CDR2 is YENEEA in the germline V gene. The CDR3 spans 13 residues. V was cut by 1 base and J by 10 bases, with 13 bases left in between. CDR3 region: CASSLAGWSPAFF. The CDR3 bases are TGTGCCAGCAGCTTAGCAGGGTGGAGTCCAGCTTTCTTT.

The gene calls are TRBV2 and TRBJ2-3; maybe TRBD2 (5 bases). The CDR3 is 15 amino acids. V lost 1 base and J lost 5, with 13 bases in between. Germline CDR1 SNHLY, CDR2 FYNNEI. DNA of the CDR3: TGTGCCAGCAGTGAAGGTACGGGGTACAGAGATACGCAGTATTTT. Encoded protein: CASSEGTGYRDTQYF.

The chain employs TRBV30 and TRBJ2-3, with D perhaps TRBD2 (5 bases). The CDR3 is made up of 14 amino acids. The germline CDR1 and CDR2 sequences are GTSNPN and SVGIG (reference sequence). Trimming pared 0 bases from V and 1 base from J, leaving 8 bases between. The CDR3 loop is CAWSVAGGTDTQYF. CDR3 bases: TGTGCCTGGAGTGTTGCGGGTGGCACAGATACGCAGTATTTT.

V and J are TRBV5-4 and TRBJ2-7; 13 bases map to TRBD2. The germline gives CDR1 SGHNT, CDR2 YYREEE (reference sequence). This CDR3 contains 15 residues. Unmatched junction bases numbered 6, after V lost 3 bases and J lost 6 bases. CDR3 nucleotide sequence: TGTGCCAGCAGCTCACTAGCGGGGGGGTTCGGCGAGCAGTACTTC. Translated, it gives CASSSLAGGFGEQYF.

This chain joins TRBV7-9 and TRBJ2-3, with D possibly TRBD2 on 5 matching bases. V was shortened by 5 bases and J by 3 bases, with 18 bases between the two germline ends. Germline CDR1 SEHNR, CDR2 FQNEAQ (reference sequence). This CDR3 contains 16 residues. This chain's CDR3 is CASSPDAVPGTDTQYF. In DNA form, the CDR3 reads TGTGCCAGCAGCCCAGACGCGGTCCCGGGGACAGATACGCAGTATTTT.

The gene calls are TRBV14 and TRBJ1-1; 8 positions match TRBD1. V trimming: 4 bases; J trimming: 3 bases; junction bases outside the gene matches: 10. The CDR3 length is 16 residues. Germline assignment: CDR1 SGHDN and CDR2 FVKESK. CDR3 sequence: CASSPEGTGAYTEAFF. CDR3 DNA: TGTGCCAGCAGCCCTGAAGGGACAGGTGCCTACACTGAAGCTTTCTTT.

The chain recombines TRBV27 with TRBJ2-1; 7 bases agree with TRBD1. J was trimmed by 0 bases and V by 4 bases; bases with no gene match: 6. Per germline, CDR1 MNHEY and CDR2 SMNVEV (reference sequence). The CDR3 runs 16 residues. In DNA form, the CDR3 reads TGTGCCAGCAGTTCTTTGGGACAGTTCTCCTACAATGAGCAGTTCTTC. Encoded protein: CASSSLGQFSYNEQFF.

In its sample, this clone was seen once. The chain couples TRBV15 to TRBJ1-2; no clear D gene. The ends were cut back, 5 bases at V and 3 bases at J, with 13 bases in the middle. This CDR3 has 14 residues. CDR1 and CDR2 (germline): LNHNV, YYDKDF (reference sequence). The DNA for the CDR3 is TGTGCCACCAGCCCCACGACAACACACTATGGCTACACCTTC. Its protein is CATSPTTTHYGYTF.

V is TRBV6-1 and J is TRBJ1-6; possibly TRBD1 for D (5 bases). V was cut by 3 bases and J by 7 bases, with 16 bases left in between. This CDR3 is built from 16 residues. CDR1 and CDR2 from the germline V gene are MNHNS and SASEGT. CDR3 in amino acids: CASSDPLRAANSPLHF. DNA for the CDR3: TGTGCCAGCAGTGACCCCCTCAGGGCCGCCAATTCACCCCTCCACTTT.

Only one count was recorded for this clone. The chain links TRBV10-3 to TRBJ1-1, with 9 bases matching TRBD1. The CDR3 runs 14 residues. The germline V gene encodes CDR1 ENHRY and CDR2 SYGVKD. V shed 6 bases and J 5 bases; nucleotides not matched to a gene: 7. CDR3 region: CAIRPGQGRTEAFF. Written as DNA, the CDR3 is TGTGCCATCAGACCGGGACAGGGAAGGACTGAAGCTTTCTTT.

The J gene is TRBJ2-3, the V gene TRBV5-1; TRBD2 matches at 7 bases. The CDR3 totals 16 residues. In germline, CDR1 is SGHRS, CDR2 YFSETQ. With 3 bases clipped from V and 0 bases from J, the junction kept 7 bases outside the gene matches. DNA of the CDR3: TGCGCCAGCAGCTCGGGTGAGCGGGGTAGCACAGATACGCAGTATTTT. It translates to CASSSGERGSTDTQYF.

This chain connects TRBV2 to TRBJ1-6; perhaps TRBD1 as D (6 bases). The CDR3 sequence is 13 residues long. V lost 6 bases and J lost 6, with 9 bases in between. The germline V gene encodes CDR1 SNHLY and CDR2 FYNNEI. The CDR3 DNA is TGTGCCAGCAGAACAGGGATTAATTCACCCCTCCACTTT. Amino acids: CASRTGINSPLHF.